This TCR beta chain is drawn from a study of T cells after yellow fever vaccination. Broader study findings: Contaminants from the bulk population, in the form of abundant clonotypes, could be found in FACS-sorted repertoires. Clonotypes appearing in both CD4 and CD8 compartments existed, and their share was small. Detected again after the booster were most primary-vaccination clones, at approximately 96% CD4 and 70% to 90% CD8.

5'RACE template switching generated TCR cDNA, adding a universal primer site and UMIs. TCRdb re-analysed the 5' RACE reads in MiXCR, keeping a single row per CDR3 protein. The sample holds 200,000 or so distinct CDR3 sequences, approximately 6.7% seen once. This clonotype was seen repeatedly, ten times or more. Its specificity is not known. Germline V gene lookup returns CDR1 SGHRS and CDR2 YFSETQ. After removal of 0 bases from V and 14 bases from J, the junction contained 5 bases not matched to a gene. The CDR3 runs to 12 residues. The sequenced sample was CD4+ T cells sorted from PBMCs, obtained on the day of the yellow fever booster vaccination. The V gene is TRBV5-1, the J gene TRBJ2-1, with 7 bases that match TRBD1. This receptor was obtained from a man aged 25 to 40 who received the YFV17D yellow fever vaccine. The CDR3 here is CASSLETGLKFF. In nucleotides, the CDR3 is TGCGCCAGCAGCTTGGAGACAGGGCTTAAGTTCTTC.